This passage covers 2 T cell receptor beta chains from one sample sequenced in a study of early T cells in non-severe SARS-CoV-2 infection. TCRdb redid the calling of the 5' RACE reads with MiXCR, one entry per CDR3 protein. The table lists just under 65,000 distinct CDR3 sequences, about 11% of them singletons. This specimen consisted of whole blood, obtained at baseline. The receptors shown here come from an adult who was a healthcare worker with PCR-confirmed SARS-CoV-2 infection or an uninfected control (not recorded which).

This clonotype came up many times. V usage is TRBV7-9 and J usage is TRBJ2-7; 10 bases line up with TRBD1. Trimming at V came to 2 bases and at J to 2 bases, leaving 6 bases not matched to a gene. The germline V gene encodes CDR1 SEHNR and CDR2 FQNEAQ (reference sequence). CDR3 size: 16 residues. The CDR3, as DNA: TGTGCCAGCAGCTTACGAGGGACAGGGGTCCCCTACGAGCAGTACTTC. Protein product: CASSLRGTGVPYEQYF.

The V gene is TRBV19, the J gene TRBJ2-7, with a possible D match to TRBD1 (6 bases). The CDR3 spans 15 residues. Germline values: CDR1 LNHDA, CDR2 SQIVND (reference sequence). V was shortened by 9 bases and J by 1 base, with 19 bases between the two germline ends. The CDR3 sequence is CASRIRQAESYEQYF. In nucleotides, the CDR3 is TGTGCCAGCAGGATCCGACAGGCAGAGTCCTACGAGCAGTACTTC.